This is a list of T cell receptor beta chains from one sample in a study of T cells in Graves' hyperthyroidism and ophthalmopathy. TCRdb recomputed calls from the multiplex PCR reads with MiXCR, one row per CDR3 protein. This table has more than 550,000 distinct CDR3 sequences, less than 45% appearing once. The material sequenced was peripheral blood or thyroid tissue (not recorded which). These receptors were obtained from an adult man with Graves' disease, either hyperthyroidism or ophthalmopathy (not recorded which). Both conserved end residues are part of each CDR3. D genes are given only for firm matches. Where a row states a size, it is once, few, many or the class of an expanded clone; other rows omit it.

V: TRBV7-8; J: TRBJ1-5; size: few; D: TRBD1; CDR3: CASSSTGGGGQPQHF
V: TRBV29-1; J: TRBJ1-3; size: NA; D: NA; CDR3: CSVQGGTNTIYF
V: TRBV7-2; J: TRBJ2-7; size: many; D: TRBD2; CDR3: CASSPGLAGLPYERYF
V: TRBV29-1; J: TRBJ1-4; size: few; D: NA; CDR3: CSAGWGVTNEKLFF
V: TRBV2; J: TRBJ1-5; size: NA; D: TRBD1; CDR3: CASRQGGANSNQPQHF
V: TRBV29-1; J: TRBJ1-2; size: NA; D: TRBD1; CDR3: CSRLDRETNYGYTF
V: TRBV7-2; J: TRBJ1-2; size: NA; D: TRBD1; CDR3: CASSWGTGSFGYTF
V: TRBV15; J: TRBJ2-5; size: NA; D: TRBD2; CDR3: CATSRTAGNQETQYF
V: TRBV29-1; J: TRBJ1-5; size: NA; D: NA; CDR3: CSAMNSDNQPQHF
V: TRBV10-3; J: TRBJ1-2; size: many; D: TRBD1; CDR3: CAISTSQGADGYTF
V: TRBV9; J: TRBJ2-2; size: NA; D: NA; CDR3: CASSPHTQSTGELFF
V: TRBV5-1; J: TRBJ1-1; size: few; D: TRBD1; CDR3: CASRTDRAPEAFF
V: TRBV7-2; J: TRBJ2-2; size: NA; D: NA; CDR3: CASSLMSAHTGEPFF
V: TRBV10-3; J: TRBJ1-1; size: NA; D: TRBD1; CDR3: CAISKTGTEAFF
V: TRBV19; J: TRBJ1-6; size: NA; D: TRBD1; CDR3: CASSIEGTGYNSPLHF
V: TRBV7-8; J: TRBJ1-3; size: NA; D: NA; CDR3: CASSLARNRAANTIYF
V: TRBV29-1; J: TRBJ2-7; size: many; D: NA; CDR3: CSVESYEQYF
V: TRBV7-8; J: TRBJ2-2; size: NA; D: NA; CDR3: CTSSLLWATGELFF
V: TRBV6-5; J: TRBJ1-2; size: NA; D: NA; CDR3: CASSYTVNYGYTF
V: TRBV12-3/TRBV12-4; J: TRBJ2-3; size: NA; D: TRBD2; CDR3: CASSLGLAGGTHTQYF
V: TRBV20-1; J: TRBJ2-7; size: many; D: NA; CDR3: CSARVPGEDGQYF
V: TRBV7-9; J: TRBJ2-7; size: few; D: NA; CDR3: CASSPSGFPYEQYF
V: TRBV19; J: TRBJ1-5; size: NA; D: NA; CDR3: CARAINQPQHF
V: TRBV7-8; J: TRBJ2-7; size: many; D: NA; CDR3: CASSLGTSFREQYF
V: TRBV20-1; J: TRBJ2-5; size: many; D: NA; CDR3: CSASGQAETQYF
V: TRBV7-6; J: TRBJ1-6; size: many; D: NA; CDR3: CASSSIHGTKNSPLHF
V: TRBV25-1; J: TRBJ2-5; size: NA; D: TRBD1; CDR3: CASSGRGPRGETQYF
V: TRBV9; J: TRBJ1-2; size: many; D: TRBD1; CDR3: CASSPGQGVNYGYTF
V: TRBV10-3; J: TRBJ1-5; size: many; D: NA; CDR3: CAISDGDPGQPQHF
V: TRBV12-3/TRBV12-4; J: TRBJ1-2; size: NA; D: NA; CDR3: CASSLASGFGYTF
V: TRBV14; J: TRBJ1-4; size: few; D: TRBD1; CDR3: CASSPPTGGTNEKLFF
V: TRBV20-1; J: TRBJ2-5; size: few; D: TRBD2; CDR3: CSARPPGAGRETQYF
V: TRBV29-1; J: TRBJ1-2; size: many; D: TRBD1; CDR3: CSVERQGENYGYTF
V: TRBV24-1; J: TRBJ2-5; size: NA; D: NA; CDR3: CATSGHPVSGGLQETQYF
V: TRBV4-1; J: TRBJ2-7; size: few; D: TRBD1; CDR3: CASSLARTGGNEQYF
V: TRBV19; J: TRBJ2-2; size: few; D: NA; CDR3: CASNTANTGELFF
V: TRBV2; J: TRBJ2-7; size: many; D: NA; CDR3: CATSPAIPYEQYF
V: TRBV7-9; J: TRBJ2-2; size: few; D: NA; CDR3: CASSPNSGELFF
V: TRBV10-2; J: TRBJ1-5; size: NA; D: NA; CDR3: CASSGAGANQPQHF
V: TRBV7-9; J: TRBJ2-6; size: many; D: NA; CDR3: CASSFSGANVLTF
V: TRBV6-6; J: TRBJ1-3; size: many; D: NA; CDR3: CASSYSTGSSGNTIYF
V: TRBV20-1; J: TRBJ2-5; size: NA; D: NA; CDR3: CSASPYREQETQYF
V: TRBV19; J: TRBJ2-2; size: NA; D: NA; CDR3: CASSNSGQTNTGELFF
V: TRBV5-1; J: TRBJ1-4; size: once; D: NA; CDR3: CASSPGDVNEKLFF
V: TRBV7-2; J: TRBJ1-4; size: NA; D: TRBD1; CDR3: CASSLGDRETEKLFF